These 18 T cell receptor beta chains came from one sample sequenced in a study of T cells expressing NK-cell markers. From the 5' RACE reads, TCRdb lists one entry per CDR3 protein and no DNA. This sample contains around 380,000 distinct CDR3 sequences. Input material: blood T cells: a sorted CD56 or NKG2C T cell subset, CD4+ or CD8+ T cells, or bulk PBMC T cells (not recorded which). These receptors were taken from a woman aged 50 to 65 in good health.

This sequence joins TRBV7-9 and TRBJ2-3; TCRdb's D gene call, TRBD2, goes unchecked for lack of DNA. The germline V gene has CDR1 SEHNR and CDR2 FQNEAQ (reference sequence). This CDR3 spans 16 amino acids. CDR3 in amino acids: CASSTVTVGGRDTQYF. Full variable domain (rest looked up from reference TRBV7-9 and TRBJ2-3): DTGVSQNPRHKITKRGQNVTFRCDPISEHNRLYWYRQTLGQGPEFLTYFQNEAQLEKSRLLSDRFSAERPKGSFSTLEIQRTEQGDSAMYLCASSTVTVGGRDTQYFGPGTRLTVL.

This chain joins TRBV3-1 and TRBJ1-1; TCRdb reports TRBD1, a call that lacks DNA to check it against. The germline gives CDR1 LGHDT, CDR2 YNNKEL (reference sequence). The CDR3 is 11 amino acids. The CDR3 reads CASRQQGEAFF. Full variable domain (rest looked up from reference TRBV3-1 and TRBJ1-1): DTAVSQTPKYLVTQMGNDKSIKCEQNLGHDTMYWYKQDSKKFLKIMFSYNNKELIINETVPNRFSPKSPDKAHLNLHINSLELGDSAVYFCASRQQGEAFFGQGTRLTVV.

The rearrangement joins TRBV3-1 to TRBJ1-2. The CDR3 sequence is 16 residues long. Germline V lookup: CDR1 LGHDT, CDR2 YNNKEL (reference sequence). CDR3 sequence reads: CASSPLTKVTNYGYTF.

The gene calls are TRBV5-1 and TRBJ2-1; the TCRdb call, TRBD2, lacks DNA for checking. This CDR3 comprises 14 residues. Germline CDR1 and CDR2: SGHRS and YFSETQ. The CDR3 sequence: CASSLINSGNEQFF.

The V and J genes are TRBV5-1 and TRBJ1-2. This CDR3 is built from 11 residues. CDR1 and CDR2 from the germline V gene are SGHRS and YFSETQ. The CDR3 loop is CASSLGQGITF.

The chain carries TRBV19 and TRBJ2-2; checking the TCRdb D call of TRBD1 is not possible without DNA. Germline CDR1 and CDR2: LNHDA and SQIVND (reference sequence). CDR3 length: 14 residues. The CDR3 here is CASSPYQGAGELFF.

The chain is built from TRBV4-1 and TRBJ2-5; absent DNA, TCRdb's TRBD2 call cannot be checked. The CDR3 has 18 amino acids. Germline-derived CDR1 and CDR2 are MGHRA and YSYEKL. The CDR3 protein is CASSQGTSGSRGMKTQYF.

The chain recombines TRBV4-1 with TRBJ1-2. CDR3 length: 14 residues. From germline, CDR1 is MGHRA and CDR2 YSYEKL. The CDR3 region is CASSATGAPYGYTF.

The CDR3 protein is CASSQRGTRGTETQYF. The rearrangement links TRBV4-2 to TRBJ2-5; TCRdb calls TRBD1, which cannot be checked without DNA. Germline V lookup: CDR1 LGHNA, CDR2 YNFKEQ. The CDR3 extends over 16 amino acids.

The chain has TRBV10-2 and TRBJ1-3. The CDR3 runs 12 residues. Per the germline V gene, CDR1 is WSHSY and CDR2 is SAAADI. CDR3 protein: CASSENGNTIYF.

The gene calls are TRBV5-1 and TRBJ1-1; TCRdb's D call, TRBD1, is unchecked because there is no DNA. Germline lookup yields CDR1 SGHRS and CDR2 YFSETQ. The CDR3 runs 16 residues. The CDR3 sequence: CASSLGFTGRDTEAFF.

The CDR3 is CASSLPGGETQYF. The gene calls are TRBV12-3 or TRBV12-4 and TRBJ2-5; as DNA is missing, the TRBD1 call by TCRdb cannot be tested. The CDR3 consists of 13 residues.

CDR3 in amino acids: CASSPTGTSGGNEQFF. The chain carries TRBV9 and TRBJ2-1; there is no DNA to check the TCRdb D call of TRBD2. This CDR3 is 16 amino acids long. CDR1 is SGDLS, CDR2 YYNGEE, per germline.

This chain joins TRBV20-1 and TRBJ1-3; TCRdb's D gene call, TRBD1, goes unchecked for lack of DNA. Germline assignment: CDR1 DFQATT and CDR2 SNEGSKA (reference sequence). This CDR3 contains 18 residues. The chain's CDR3 is CSAPTDRSSGGSGNTIYF.

This chain links TRBV10-3 with TRBJ1-5; TCRdb selects TRBD1, and the lack of DNA leaves this call unchecked. Germline loops: CDR1 ENHRY, CDR2 SYGVKD. This CDR3 comprises 17 residues. The CDR3 here is CAISESTSPGSNQPQHF.

The V gene is TRBV29-1, the J gene TRBJ2-1. CDR1 is SQVTM and CDR2 is ANQGSEA in the germline V gene. The CDR3 sequence is 12 residues long. The CDR3 sequence: CSVGFPSNEQFF.

The V gene is TRBV29-1, the J gene TRBJ2-1; absent DNA, TCRdb's TRBD1 call cannot be checked. This CDR3 has 15 amino acids. Germline V gene sequence: CDR1 SQVTM, CDR2 ANQGSEA. The CDR3 is CSVEDGQGSYNEQFF.

V gene TRBV29-1 combines with J gene TRBJ2-5; lacking DNA, the TRBD1 call made by TCRdb goes unchecked. The germline V gene has CDR1 SQVTM and CDR2 ANQGSEA. The CDR3 extends over 14 amino acids. The CDR3 spells CSVSPDRDQETQYF.